This entry lists 23 T cell receptor beta chains sequenced from one sample in a study of technical replicates of blood from a few donors. Repertoires were generated with immunoSEQ multiplex PCR, while TCRdb's copy carries only in-frame clones and drops some. The sample carries some 94,000 clones, about 95% recorded once. Input material: T cells isolated from PBMCs. The receptors were gathered from a human donor in good health.

This clone has just a few counts. The rearrangement uses TRBV18 and TRBJ1-2; 11 nucleotides align to TRBD1. In germline, CDR1 is KGHSH, CDR2 LQKENI. The CDR3 extends over 17 amino acids. V trimming: 2 bases; J trimming: 5 bases; junction bases outside the gene matches: 10. The CDR3 DNA reads as TGTGCCAGCTCACCAAACGCTCGGACAGGGGGCTGGTATGGCTACACCTTC. Its translation: CASSPNARTGGWYGYTF.

This sequence joins TRBV4-1 and TRBJ2-1, with D possibly being TRBD1 (6 bases). With 0 bases removed from V and 4 bases from J, the gap between germline ends came to 25 bases. The CDR3 loop spans 20 amino acids. CDR1 and CDR2 (germline): MGHRA, YSYEKL. CDR3 nucleotides: TGCGCCAGCAGCCAAGATTATGGCTTTGCCGCCGGGACACCGTACAATGAGCAGTTCTTC. This codes for CASSQDYGFAAGTPYNEQFF.

The J gene is TRBJ2-7, the V gene TRBV29-1; 10 bases agree with TRBD2. The CDR3 totals 14 residues. Germline loops: CDR1 SQVTM, CDR2 ANQGSEA. Losses at the gene ends were 1 base for V and 6 bases for J; bases not matched to a gene: 6. For the CDR3, the DNA is TGCAGCGTTGAAGGGACTAGCGGAGACCCCGAGCAGTACTTC. Translation gives CSVEGTSGDPEQYF.

The chain employs TRBV29-1 and TRBJ1-1; 11 bases map to TRBD1. The CDR3 length is 14 residues. Germline CDR1 reads SQVTM; CDR2 reads ANQGSEA. V shed 4 bases and J 4 bases; nucleotides not matched to a gene: 5. CDR3: CSVGTGGQTTEAFF. The DNA of the CDR3 is TGCAGCGTTGGGACAGGGGGCCAAACCACTGAAGCTTTCTTT.

The chain couples TRBV2 to TRBJ2-5, with no clear D. This CDR3 is built from 12 residues. Trimming removed 7 bases at V and 2 bases at J, with 8 bases between. Looked up from germline, CDR1 is SNHLY and CDR2 is FYNNEI. The DNA of the CDR3 is TGTGCCAGCATGGAGATTCAAGAGACCCAGTACTTC. As protein: CASMEIQETQYF.

V usage is TRBV10-3 and J usage is TRBJ2-7; TRBD1 aligns across 7 bases. The V segment lost 10 bases and the J segment 1 base; nucleotides outside the gene matches: 7. This CDR3 has 13 amino acids. Germline CDR1 ENHRY, CDR2 SYGVKD. The CDR3 DNA follows: TGTGCCACCCTGGGACAGCCATCCTACGAGCAGTACTTC. Encoded protein: CATLGQPSYEQYF.

The gene calls are TRBV5-4 and TRBJ2-1; D not resolved. The CDR3 totals 16 residues. V gave up 2 bases and J gave up 8 bases, with 20 bases separating them. Germline values: CDR1 SGHNT, CDR2 YYREEE (reference sequence). CDR3 in amino acids: CASSLGVTPPVDEQFF. The CDR3 bases are TGTGCCAGCAGCTTAGGAGTCACCCCGCCCGTGGATGAGCAGTTCTTC.

V usage is TRBV28 and J usage is TRBJ2-7, with 8 bases fitting TRBD2. The CDR3 has 14 amino acids. The V and J ends lost 5 bases and 2 bases, in that order; junction bases with no gene match: 5. The V gene's germline CDR1 is MDHEN and CDR2 SYDVKM. The CDR3 spells CASSPAGGAYEQYF. CDR3 nucleotide sequence: TGTGCCAGCAGTCCAGCCGGGGGGGCCTACGAGCAGTACTTC.

CDR3 region: CASSNRPLAGVIEQYF. The CDR3 DNA reads TGTGCCAGTAGCAACCGCCCTCTAGCGGGAGTCATCGAGCAGTACTTC. The chain joins TRBV19 to TRBJ2-7; the match to TRBD2 covers 10 bases. Germline CDR1 is LNHDA and CDR2 is SQIVND (reference sequence). V shed 6 bases, J shed 6 bases, and the junction held 14 bases outside the gene matches. There are 16 residues in the CDR3.

This chain joins TRBV30 and TRBJ2-7; a possible D gene is TRBD1 (5 bases). Per germline, CDR1 GTSNPN and CDR2 SVGIG (reference sequence). This CDR3 spans 13 amino acids. Trimming took off 1 base at V and 4 bases at J, with 11 bases between the two ends. The CDR3 reads CAWSGRVTYEQYF. CDR3 in DNA: TGTGCCTGGAGTGGCAGGGTAACGTACGAGCAGTACTTC.

The V call is TRBV18, the J call TRBJ2-7, with D possibly TRBD2 on 6 matching bases. Germline loops: CDR1 KGHSH, CDR2 LQKENI. This CDR3 spans 14 amino acids. Trimming removed 3 bases from V and 2 bases from J, with 11 bases in between. The CDR3 reads CASSPAGNPYEQYF. CDR3 nucleotide sequence: TGTGCCAGCTCACCTGCGGGAAATCCCTACGAGCAGTACTTC.

This clone was observed a few times. The V gene is TRBV5-4, the J gene TRBJ1-1; possible D gene TRBD1, 6 bases. V was clipped by 5 bases and J by 4 bases, with 12 bases between them. Germline values: CDR1 SGHNT, CDR2 YYREEE (reference sequence). This CDR3 has 13 residues. CDR3 coding DNA: TGTGCCAGCAGATCAACAGGGTTCACTGAAGCTTTCTTT. Translated, it gives CASRSTGFTEAFF.

The chain is built from TRBV19 and TRBJ1-5; TRBD1 matches 8 bases. V trimming: 2 bases; J trimming: 6 bases; junction bases outside the gene matches: 6. CDR3 length: 15 residues. Germline loops: CDR1 LNHDA, CDR2 SQIVND (reference sequence). The DNA for the CDR3 is TGTGCCAGTAGTATAAGCACAGGGGGTACTCAGCCCCAGCATTTT. Amino acid sequence: CASSISTGGTQPQHF.

The chain links TRBV6-1 to TRBJ2-7; no definite D call. Germline V lookup: CDR1 MNHNS, CDR2 SASEGT. CDR3 length equals 13 residues. Between the trimmed V and J ends, which lost 2 bases and 3 bases, there was a span of 8 bases. The CDR3 DNA is TGTGCCAGCAGTGAATCCTCGAGCTACGAGCAGTACTTC. Protein sequence: CASSESSSYEQYF.

This clone turned up a few times. The J gene is TRBJ1-5, the V gene TRBV2, with D possibly TRBD1 on 5 matching bases. Germline V gene data show CDR1 as SNHLY and CDR2 as FYNNEI. Between the trimmed V and J ends, which lost 2 bases and 4 bases, there was a span of 9 bases. The CDR3 is 14 amino acids. CDR3 nucleotide sequence: TGTGCCAGCAGTGAAACGACAGCTAATCAGCCCCAGCATTTT. Translation: CASSETTANQPQHF.

This clone occurred once. The chain employs TRBV27 and TRBJ2-1; D gene unclear. Germline V lookup: CDR1 MNHEY, CDR2 SMNVEV (reference sequence). CDR3 length: 11 amino acids. The V end lost 7 bases, the J end lost 9 bases, and 10 bases lay between the germline ends. CDR3 sequence (DNA): TGTGCCAGCAAAATGGGCGTTGAGCAGTTCTTC. Translation: CASKMGVEQFF.

The CDR3 DNA follows: TGTGCCAGTATGAGGAACAGGGATGGATACGAGCAGTACTTC. It codes for CASMRNRDGYEQYF. This chain connects TRBV19 to TRBJ2-7; a weak D match, TRBD1 (6 bases). Germline V gene data show CDR1 as LNHDA and CDR2 as SQIVND (reference sequence). With 7 bases removed from V and 4 bases from J, the gap between germline ends came to 17 bases. The CDR3 extends over 14 amino acids.

V and J are TRBV2 and TRBJ2-1, with a weak D call TRBD2 (7 bases). CDR3 length: 15 amino acids. Germline CDR1 reads SNHLY; CDR2 reads FYNNEI. V dropped 9 bases and J dropped 0 bases, with 15 bases sitting between them. DNA of the CDR3: TGTGCCAGTAAGACAGGACTAGACTCCTACAATGAGCAGTTCTTC. Protein: CASKTGLDSYNEQFF.

The chain combines TRBV15 with TRBJ1-1, with D possibly being TRBD1 (6 bases). The CDR3 loop spans 14 amino acids. V was cut by 5 bases and J by 0 bases, with 10 bases left in between. Germline V gene sequence: CDR1 LNHNV, CDR2 YYDKDF (reference sequence). CDR3 coding DNA: TGTGCCACCAGCTGGGGACATTTGAACACTGAAGCTTTCTTT. Residues: CATSWGHLNTEAFF.

V is TRBV27 and J is TRBJ2-2, with 8 positions matching TRBD1. V shed 5 bases, J shed 6 bases, and the junction held 5 bases outside the gene matches. CDR1 is MNHEY, CDR2 SMNVEV, per germline (reference sequence). This CDR3 is built from 14 residues. This CDR3 reads CASSRQGWAGELFF. The DNA of the CDR3 is TGTGCCAGCAGTAGACAGGGGTGGGCCGGGGAGCTGTTTTTT.

The chain has TRBV9 and TRBJ1-2; 10 bases map to TRBD1. The ends lost 3 bases at V and 8 bases at J; junction bases unmatched: 7. The germline gives CDR1 SGDLS, CDR2 YYNGEE. This CDR3 spans 14 amino acids. The DNA for the CDR3 is TGTGCCAGCAGCGAGAGACAGGGGGCGAACGGCTACACCTTC. The encoded protein is CASSERQGANGYTF.

The chain uses TRBV6-5 and TRBJ1-4; tentatively, D is TRBD1 (6 bases). The ends were cut back, 0 bases at V and 7 bases at J, with 12 bases in the middle. Germline CDR1 reads MNHEY; CDR2 reads SVGAGI. The CDR3 length is 15 residues. CDR3 sequence (DNA): TGTGCCAGCAGTTACTCAAACAGGGAAGCTGAAAAACTGTTTTTT. Protein product: CASSYSNREAEKLFF.

A single count supports this clone. This chain links TRBV7-9 with TRBJ2-3, with 8 bases identical to TRBD2. Per the germline V gene, CDR1 is SEHNR and CDR2 is FQNEAQ (reference sequence). Trimming took 5 bases from V and 5 from J; bases not matched to a gene: 6. CDR3 size: 14 residues. This chain's CDR3 is CASSRGGSGDTQYF. The CDR3 region has the DNA TGTGCCAGCAGCCGGGGGGGGTCCGGAGATACGCAGTATTTT.